This T cell receptor beta chain was found in a study of blood T cell repertoires in COVID-19. Study background: There were acute and convalescent COVID-19 samples, and they came from the United States, Italy and Spain.

Seattle's cohort entered during active infection and was followed longitudinally. Trimming removed 2 bases from V and 8 bases from J, with 22 bases in between. Germline CDR1 and CDR2: SQVTM and ANQGSEA. The CDR3 runs 16 residues. Assay used: immunoSEQ multiplex PCR; TCRdb lists only in-frame clones, some missing. The table shows some 110,000 clones, with approximately 89% occurring only once. This clone was detected once. The receptor's source is a woman older than 75 with COVID-19, enrolled during active disease. Sequencing input: peripheral blood. The chain links TRBV29-1 to TRBJ2-1; a weak D match, TRBD2 (6 bases). The DNA for the CDR3 is TGCAGCGTTGAAAGGAGGAGGGCAGGGCTTGGCGATGAGCAGTTCTTC. Amino acid sequence: CSVERRRAGLGDEQFF.